This TCR beta chain was observed in a study of blood T cell repertoires in COVID-19. Using immunoSEQ multiplex PCR, the repertoire was profiled, and TCRdb retains in-frame clones only, with some absent. The sample consists of 270,000 or so clones, around 89% of them appearing once. The CDR3 is made up of 12 amino acids. The germline V gene encodes CDR1 GTSNPN and CDR2 SVGIG (reference sequence). Losses at the gene ends were 4 bases for V and 5 bases for J; bases not matched to a gene: 1. This TCR derives from a woman in her sixties with COVID-19, enrolled during active disease. The chain is built from TRBV30 and TRBJ2-1, with TRBD1 matching over 8 bases. Sequencing was done on a sample of peripheral blood. This chain's CDR3 is CAWTTGDNEQFF. The CDR3 DNA sequence: TGTGCCTGGACGACAGGGGACAATGAGCAGTTCTTC.